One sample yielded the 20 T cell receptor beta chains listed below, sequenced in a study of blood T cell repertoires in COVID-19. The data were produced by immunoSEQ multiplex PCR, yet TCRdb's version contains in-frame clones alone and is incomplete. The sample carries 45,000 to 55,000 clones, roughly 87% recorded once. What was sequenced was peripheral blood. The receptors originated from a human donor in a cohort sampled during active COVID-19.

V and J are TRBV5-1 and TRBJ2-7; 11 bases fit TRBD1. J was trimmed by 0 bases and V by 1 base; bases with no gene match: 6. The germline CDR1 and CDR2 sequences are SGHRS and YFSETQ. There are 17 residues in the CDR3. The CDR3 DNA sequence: TGCGCCAGCAGCTTGATCCCCGGACAGGGGGCCTCCTACGAGCAGTACTTC. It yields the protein CASSLIPGQGASYEQYF.

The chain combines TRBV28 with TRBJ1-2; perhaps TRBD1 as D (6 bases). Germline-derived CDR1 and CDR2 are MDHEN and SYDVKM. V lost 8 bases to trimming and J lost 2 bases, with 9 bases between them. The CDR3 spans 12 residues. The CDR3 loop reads CASRDTNYGYTF. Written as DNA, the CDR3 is TGTGCCAGCCGGGACACCAACTATGGCTACACCTTC.

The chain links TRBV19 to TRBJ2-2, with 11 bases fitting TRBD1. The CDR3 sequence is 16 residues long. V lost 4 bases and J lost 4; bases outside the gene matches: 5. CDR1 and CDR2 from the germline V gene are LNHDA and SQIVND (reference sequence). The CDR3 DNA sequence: TGTGCCAGTAGTAGGACAGGGGGCAGGTTCACCGGGGAGCTGTTTTTT. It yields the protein CASSRTGGRFTGELFF.

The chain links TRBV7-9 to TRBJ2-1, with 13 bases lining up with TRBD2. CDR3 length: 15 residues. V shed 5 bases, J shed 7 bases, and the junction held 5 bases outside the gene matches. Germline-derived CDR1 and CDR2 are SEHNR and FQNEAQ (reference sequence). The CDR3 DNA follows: TGTGCCAGCAGCCTACTAGCGGGAGGGCCGAATGAGCAGTTCTTC. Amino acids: CASSLLAGGPNEQFF.

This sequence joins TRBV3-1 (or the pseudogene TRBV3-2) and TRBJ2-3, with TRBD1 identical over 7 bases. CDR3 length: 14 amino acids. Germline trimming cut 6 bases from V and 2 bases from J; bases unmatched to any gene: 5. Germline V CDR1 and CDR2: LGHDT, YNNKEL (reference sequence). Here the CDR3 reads CASSQGTATDTQYF. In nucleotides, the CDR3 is TGTGCCAGCAGTCAGGGGACAGCCACAGATACGCAGTATTTT.

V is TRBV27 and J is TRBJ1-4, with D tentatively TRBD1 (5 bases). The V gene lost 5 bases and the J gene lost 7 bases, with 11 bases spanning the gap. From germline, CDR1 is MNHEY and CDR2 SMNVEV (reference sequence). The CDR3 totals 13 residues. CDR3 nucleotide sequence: TGTGCCAGCAGTCCTCGGGGGGTTGAAAAACTGTTTTTT. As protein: CASSPRGVEKLFF.

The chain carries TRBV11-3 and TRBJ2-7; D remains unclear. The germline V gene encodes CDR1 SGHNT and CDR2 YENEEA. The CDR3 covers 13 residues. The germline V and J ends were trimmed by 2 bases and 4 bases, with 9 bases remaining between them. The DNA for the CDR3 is TGTGCCAGCAGCTTATACTCGCATTACGAGCAGTACTTC. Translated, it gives CASSLYSHYEQYF.

In nucleotides, the CDR3 is TGCGCCAGCAGCTACGGACTAGCGGCCTACGAGCAGTACTTC. It codes for CASSYGLAAYEQYF. V is TRBV5-1 and J is TRBJ2-7; TRBD2 matches 10 bases. V lost 3 bases to trimming and J lost 2 bases; unmatched junction nucleotides: 2. Germline V gene lookup returns CDR1 SGHRS and CDR2 YFSETQ. The CDR3 spans 14 residues.

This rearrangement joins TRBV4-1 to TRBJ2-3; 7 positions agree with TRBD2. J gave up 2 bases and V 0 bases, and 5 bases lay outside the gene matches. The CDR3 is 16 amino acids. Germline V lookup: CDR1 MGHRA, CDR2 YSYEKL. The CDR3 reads CASSQDPGRPTDTQYF. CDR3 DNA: TGCGCCAGCAGCCAAGATCCCGGGAGGCCCACAGATACGCAGTATTTT.

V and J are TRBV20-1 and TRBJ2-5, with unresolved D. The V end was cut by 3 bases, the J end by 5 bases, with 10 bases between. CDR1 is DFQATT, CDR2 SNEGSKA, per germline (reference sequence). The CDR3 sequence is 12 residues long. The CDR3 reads CSASLNGETQYF. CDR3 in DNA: TGCAGTGCTAGTCTGAACGGGGAGACCCAGTACTTC.

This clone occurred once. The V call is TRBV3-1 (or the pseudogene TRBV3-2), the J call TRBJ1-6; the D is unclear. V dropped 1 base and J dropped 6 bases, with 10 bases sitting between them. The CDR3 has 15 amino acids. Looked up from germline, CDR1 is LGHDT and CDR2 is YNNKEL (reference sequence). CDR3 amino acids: CASSQGEQSNSPLHF. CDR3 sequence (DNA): TGTGCCAGCAGCCAAGGGGAGCAGTCTAATTCACCCCTCCACTTT.

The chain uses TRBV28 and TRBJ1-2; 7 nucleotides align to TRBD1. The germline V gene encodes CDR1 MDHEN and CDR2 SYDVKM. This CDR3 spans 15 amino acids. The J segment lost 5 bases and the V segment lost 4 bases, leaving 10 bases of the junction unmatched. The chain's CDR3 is CASSSTTGWRYGYTF. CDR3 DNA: TGTGCCAGCAGTTCAACGACAGGGTGGAGGTATGGCTACACCTTC.

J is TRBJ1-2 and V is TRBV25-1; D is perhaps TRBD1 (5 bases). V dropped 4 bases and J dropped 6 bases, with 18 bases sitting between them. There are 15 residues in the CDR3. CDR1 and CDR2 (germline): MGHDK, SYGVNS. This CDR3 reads CASSAHPGRENGYTF. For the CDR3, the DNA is TGTGCCAGCAGTGCACACCCGGGCAGGGAAAATGGCTACACCTTC.

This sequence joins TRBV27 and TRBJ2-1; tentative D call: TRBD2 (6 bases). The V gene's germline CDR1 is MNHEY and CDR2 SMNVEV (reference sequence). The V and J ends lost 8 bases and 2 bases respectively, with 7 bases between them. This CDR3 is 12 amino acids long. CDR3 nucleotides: TGTGCCAGCCGGACTACCTACAATGAGCAGTTCTTC. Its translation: CASRTTYNEQFF.

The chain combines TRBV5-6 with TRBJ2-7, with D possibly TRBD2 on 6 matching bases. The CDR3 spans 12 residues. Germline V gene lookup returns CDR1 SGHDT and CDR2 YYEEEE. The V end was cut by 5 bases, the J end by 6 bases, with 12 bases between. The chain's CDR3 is CASRLGGSEQYF. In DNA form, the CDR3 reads TGTGCCAGCAGACTCGGGGGAAGCGAGCAGTACTTC.

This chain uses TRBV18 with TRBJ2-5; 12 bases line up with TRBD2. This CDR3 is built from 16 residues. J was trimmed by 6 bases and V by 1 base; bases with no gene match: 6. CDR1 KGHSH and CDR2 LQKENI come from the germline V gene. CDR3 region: CASSPRTSGDGKTQYF. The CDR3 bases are TGTGCCAGCTCACCACGGACTAGCGGGGACGGAAAGACCCAGTACTTC.

The CDR3 loop reads CASSLQFTDTQYF. The CDR3 nucleotides are TGTGCCAGCAGCTTGCAGTTCACAGATACGCAGTATTTT. This chain links TRBV11-3 with TRBJ2-3; no clear D. Germline lookup yields CDR1 SGHNT and CDR2 YENEEA. This CDR3 is 13 amino acids long. Trimming pared 3 bases from V and 2 bases from J, leaving 6 bases between.

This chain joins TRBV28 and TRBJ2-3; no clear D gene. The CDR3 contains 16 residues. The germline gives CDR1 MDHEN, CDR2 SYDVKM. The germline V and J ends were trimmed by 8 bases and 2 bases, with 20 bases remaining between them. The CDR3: CASADLALGVTDTQYF. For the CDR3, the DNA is TGTGCCAGCGCTGACCTGGCTTTGGGCGTCACAGATACGCAGTATTTT.

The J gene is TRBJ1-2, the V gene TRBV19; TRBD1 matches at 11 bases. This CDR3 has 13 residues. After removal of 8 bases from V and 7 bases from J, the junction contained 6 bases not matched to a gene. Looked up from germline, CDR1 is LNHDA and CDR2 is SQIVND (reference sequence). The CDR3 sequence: CASWTGGWGGYTF. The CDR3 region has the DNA TGTGCCAGTTGGACAGGGGGCTGGGGTGGCTACACCTTC.

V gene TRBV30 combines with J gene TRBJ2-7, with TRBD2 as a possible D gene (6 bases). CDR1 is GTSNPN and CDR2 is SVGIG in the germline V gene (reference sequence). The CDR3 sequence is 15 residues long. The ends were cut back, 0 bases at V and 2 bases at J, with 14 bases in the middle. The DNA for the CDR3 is TGTGCCTGGAGTGTAGGTCTAGCGACAACCTACGAGCAGTACTTC. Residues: CAWSVGLATTYEQYF.